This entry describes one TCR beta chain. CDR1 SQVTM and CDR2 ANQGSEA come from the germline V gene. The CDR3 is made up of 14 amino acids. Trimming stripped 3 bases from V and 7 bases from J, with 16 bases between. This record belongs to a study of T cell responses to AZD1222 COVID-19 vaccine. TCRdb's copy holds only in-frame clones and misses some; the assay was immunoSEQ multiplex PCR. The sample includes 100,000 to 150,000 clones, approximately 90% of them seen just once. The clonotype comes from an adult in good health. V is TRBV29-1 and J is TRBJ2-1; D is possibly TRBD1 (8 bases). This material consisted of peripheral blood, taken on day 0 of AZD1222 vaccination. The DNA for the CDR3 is TGCAGCGTTGACCCTACAGGGGGAGGGAATGAGCAGTTCTTC. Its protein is CSVDPTGGGNEQFF.